The rows below give T cell receptor beta chains drawn from one sample of a study of blood T cell repertoires in COVID-19. Data came from immunoSEQ multiplex PCR; TCRdb stores just in-frame clones and leaves some out. In the table there are about 59,000 clones, 70% to 75% of which are singletons. The sequencing sample was made of peripheral blood. The receptors here all came from a woman aged 45-65 years with active or convalescent COVID-19. The CDR3 runs from the conserved cysteine through the conserved F or W. D genes are given only for firm matches. Clone sizes are given selectively: once, few, many, or a class where the clone is expanded.

TRBJ1-5	NA	TRBV7-8	NA	TGTGCCAGCAGCTTAGGCGGGATGGTTAGCAATCAGCCCCAGCATTTT	CASSLGGMVSNQPQHF
TRBJ1-1	TRBD1	TRBV5-1	many	TGCGCCAGCAGCGTACAGGGGGCGGATGAAGCTTTCTTT	CASSVQGADEAFF
TRBJ1-5	NA	TRBV5-6	NA	TGTGCCAGCAGCTTGGCCGAGGGAAGGAGCAATCAGCCCCAGCATTTT	CASSLAEGRSNQPQHF
TRBJ2-1	NA	TRBV30	NA	TGTGCCTGGAGTTTGCGGAGTTCCTACAATGAGCAGTTCTTC	CAWSLRSSYNEQFF
TRBJ2-2	TRBD2	TRBV30	NA	TGTGCCTGGAGCCGGACTAGCGGGAGGACCGGGGAGCTGTTTTTT	CAWSRTSGRTGELFF
TRBJ2-2	TRBD2	TRBV3-1/TRBV3-2	NA	TGTGCCAGCAGCCTCGGACTAGTATTTGCCGGGGAGCTGTTTTTT	CASSLGLVFAGELFF
TRBJ2-7	NA	TRBV5-5	NA	TGTGCCAGCAGCCAAGGAGGCTGGGGTTACGAGCAGTACTTC	CASSQGGWGYEQYF
TRBJ1-2	TRBD1	TRBV7-9	NA	TGTGCCAGCAGCTTAGGGACAGGGGGCAGAATCTATGGCTACACCTTC	CASSLGTGGRIYGYTF
TRBJ2-1	TRBD2	TRBV5-6	once	TGTGCCAGCAGCCCACGCGGCGGGAGGATAGGGAATGAGCAGTTCTTC	CASSPRGGRIGNEQFF
TRBJ2-1	TRBD2	TRBV5-8	NA	TGTGCCAGCAGCTTAGGTAGCGGGCAAGTTAATGAGCAGTTCTTC	CASSLGSGQVNEQFF
TRBJ2-7	TRBD2	TRBV27	many	TGTGCCAGCAGTGCTTTTGGACTAGCGGGAGGCTCCTACGAGCAGTACTTC	CASSAFGLAGGSYEQYF
TRBJ2-7	NA	TRBV30	NA	TGTGCCTGGAGTAGGACTGGACCGGCCTTGGGCGAGCAGTACTTC	CAWSRTGPALGEQYF
TRBJ1-2	NA	TRBV4-1	once	TGCGCCAGCAGCCACCCAGACAGAGACTATGGCTACACCTTC	CASSHPDRDYGYTF
TRBJ1-2	TRBD1	TRBV6-5	few	TGTGCCAGCAATCCGGACAGGGGCTATGGCTACACCTTC	CASNPDRGYGYTF
TRBJ1-2	NA	TRBV28	NA	TGTGCCAGCAGCCTCGTGGGGACATTAGCTAACTATGGCTACACCTTC	CASSLVGTLANYGYTF
TRBJ2-7	TRBD1	TRBV10-2	NA	TGCGCCAGCAGCCGGGACAGGGGGCGCGAGCAGTACTTC	CASSRDRGREQYF
TRBJ1-1	NA	TRBV7-2	NA	TGTGCCAGCAGCGCCCGGGGGTTCGACACTGAAGCTTTCTTT	CASSARGFDTEAFF
TRBJ2-7	TRBD2	TRBV2	NA	TGTGCCAGCAGTGAGGGGGGGGTTGGGAACGAGCAGTACTTC	CASSEGGVGNEQYF
TRBJ1-2	NA	TRBV19	NA	TGTGCCAGTAGTAGAAACAGGGAGCGGGGCTATGGCTACACCTTC	CASSRNRERGYGYTF
TRBJ2-7	NA	TRBV18	NA	TGTGCCAGCTCACCCGGGTCAATCTACGAGCAGTACTTC	CASSPGSIYEQYF
TRBJ2-1	TRBD2	TRBV7-8	NA	TGTGCCAGCAGCTTAGGACGGGAGGAGGACAATGAGCAGTTCTTC	CASSLGREEDNEQFF
TRBJ1-1	NA	TRBV10-3	few	TGTGCCATCAGTGTTGGAGGGAACACTGAAGCTTTCTTT	CAISVGGNTEAFF
TRBJ1-2	NA	TRBV5-6	NA	TGTGCCAGCACCTGGAGGGAAACCAATGGCTACACCTTC	CASTWRETNGYTF
TRBJ2-7	TRBD1	TRBV9	NA	TGTGCCAGCAGCGTAGCCCCGACAGGGGGCGGGGACGAGCAGTACTTC	CASSVAPTGGGDEQYF
TRBJ1-5	NA	TRBV19	NA	TGTGCCAGTATGCTGGGGAGGGGATATAGCAATCAGCCCCAGCATTTT	CASMLGRGYSNQPQHF
TRBJ2-7	NA	TRBV28	NA	TGTGCCAGCAGGGACGGGAGCTCCTACGAGCAGTACTTC	CASRDGSSYEQYF
TRBJ1-1	NA	TRBV7-8	NA	TGTGCCAGCAGCTTATGGACTGCCGATGAAGCTTTCTTT	CASSLWTADEAFF
TRBJ2-1	TRBD2	TRBV3-1/TRBV3-2	once	TGTGCCAGCAGCCAAGGGTTAGCGGGAAGCTCCTACAATGAGCAGTTCTTC	CASSQGLAGSSYNEQFF
TRBJ2-3	TRBD2	TRBV7-9	NA	TGTGCCAGCACCTTAGGGTCTAGCGGGAGTGCAGATACGCAGTATTTT	CASTLGSSGSADTQYF
TRBJ2-3	NA	TRBV5-1	once	TGCGCCAGCAGCTTGGAATTCGGAGCAGCCACAGATACGCAGTATTTT	CASSLEFGAATDTQYF
TRBJ2-1	TRBD1	TRBV3-1/TRBV3-2	NA	TGTGCCAGCAGCCAAGCAACAGGGGGCTACAATGAGCAGTTCTTC	CASSQATGGYNEQFF
TRBJ1-1	TRBD1	TRBV11-1	NA	TGTGCCAGCAGTCACCACAGGGGCCGCGGCACTGAAGCTTTCTTT	CASSHHRGRGTEAFF
TRBJ1-5	TRBD1	TRBV6-5	NA	TGTGCCAGCAAGACGACAGGGGGAAATCAGCCCCAGCATTTT	CASKTTGGNQPQHF
TRBJ1-1	NA	TRBV2	NA	TGTGCCAGCAGACGCTCGTTAGGGCGGGACACTGAAGCTTTCTTT	CASRRSLGRDTEAFF
TRBJ2-7	NA	TRBV28	NA	TGTGCCAGCAGTTTACCTCAATCAGTCTGGTACGAGCAGTACTTC	CASSLPQSVWYEQYF
TRBJ1-4	NA	TRBV7-2	once	TGTGCCAGCAGCTTAGAGATGCGGGAAAATGAAAAACTGTTTTTT	CASSLEMRENEKLFF
TRBJ2-5	TRBD1	TRBV30	NA	TGTGCCTGGAGTTTTATCGGACAGGGTGAAGAGACCCAGTACTTC	CAWSFIGQGEETQYF
TRBJ2-5	NA	TRBV5-6	once	TGTGCCAGCAGCTCCCAAACGAGTGCACAAGAGACCCAGTACTTC	CASSSQTSAQETQYF
TRBJ2-5	NA	TRBV5-1	NA	TGCGCCAGCGGGGGACGAGGGAGGCAAGAGACCCAGTACTTC	CASGGRGRQETQYF
TRBJ2-4	TRBD2	TRBV7-6	once	TGTGCCAGCAGCTTAGCCAGCGGGAGGGCCAAAAACATTCAGTACTTC	CASSLASGRAKNIQYF
TRBJ2-7	NA	TRBV12-5	NA	TGTGCTAGTGGTTTGGGTGGCCTGATCTACGAGCAGTACTTC	CASGLGGLIYEQYF
TRBJ2-1	TRBD2	TRBV20-1	NA	TGCAGTGCTAGTACCCTAGCGGGAGCGGGGAATGAGCAGTTCTTC	CSASTLAGAGNEQFF
TRBJ2-2	NA	TRBV6-6	NA	TGTGCCAGCAGTCGAGGGCCAGGGCGCAACACCGGGGAGCTGTTTTTT	CASSRGPGRNTGELFF
TRBJ2-7	TRBD1	TRBV11-1	NA	TGTGCCAGCAGCGGCCGGCGCGGACAGGGGGACCACGAGCAGTACTTC	CASSGRRGQGDHEQYF
TRBJ2-7	TRBD2	TRBV6-1	NA	TGTGCCAGCAGTGCCCTCGGGCAGCGAGCGGGATCCTACGAGCAGTACTTC	CASSALGQRAGSYEQYF
TRBJ2-7	NA	TRBV4-1	NA	TGCGCCAGCAGCCCGCCAGACAGGACCTACGAGCAGTACTTC	CASSPPDRTYEQYF
TRBJ1-2	NA	TRBV29-1	NA	TGCAGCGTTTCAGAGGGTGGCTACACCTTC	CSVSEGGYTF
TRBJ1-1	NA	TRBV19	few	TGTGCCACCACCGACACCGGAGGGACTGAAGCTTTCTTT	CATTDTGGTEAFF
TRBJ1-2	NA	TRBV9	NA	TGTGCCAGCAGCGTAGGCGTAAGGAGAGAGAGTTACTATGGCTACACCTTC	CASSVGVRRESYYGYTF
TRBJ2-7	TRBD1	TRBV29-1	NA	TGCAGCCTGTTGCGCCCCTCCCCCGAGACAGGGCTATACGAGCAGTACTTC	CSLLRPSPETGLYEQYF
TRBJ2-2	TRBD1	TRBV19	NA	TGTGCCAGTAGTACTTACAGGGGGGCGAACACCGGGGAGCTGTTTTTT	CASSTYRGANTGELFF
TRBJ2-5	NA	TRBV10-2	NA	TGCGCCAGCAGTGAGCCCCCCGGAGCGGAGACCCAGTACTTC	CASSEPPGAETQYF